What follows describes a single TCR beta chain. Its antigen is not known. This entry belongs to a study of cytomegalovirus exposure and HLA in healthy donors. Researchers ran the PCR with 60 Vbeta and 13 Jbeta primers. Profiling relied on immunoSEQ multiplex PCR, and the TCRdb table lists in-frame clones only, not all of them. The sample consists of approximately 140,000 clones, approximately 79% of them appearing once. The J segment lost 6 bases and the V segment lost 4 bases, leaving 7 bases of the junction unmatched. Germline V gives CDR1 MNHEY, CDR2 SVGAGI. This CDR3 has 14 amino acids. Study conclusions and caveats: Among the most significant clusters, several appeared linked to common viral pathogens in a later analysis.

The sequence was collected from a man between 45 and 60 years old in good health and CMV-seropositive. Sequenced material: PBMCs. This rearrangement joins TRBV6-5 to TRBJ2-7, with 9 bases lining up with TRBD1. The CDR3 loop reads CASSWTGAGSEQYF. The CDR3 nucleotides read TGTGCCAGCAGTTGGACAGGGGCAGGGTCCGAGCAGTACTTC.